This T cell receptor (beta chain) was captured by sequencing in a study of blood T cells in healthy people across ages. Note on this clonotype: Its cognate antigen is unknown.

A second roughly 6 to 11 cycle PCR used barcoded and J-beta primers. TCRdb analysed the 5' RACE reads with MiXCR anew, one entry per CDR3 protein. This repertoire shows 1.5 million to 2 million distinct CDR3 sequences, 49% found once; its top ten account for approximately 2.1%. The CDR3 extends over 16 amino acids. The V end was cut by 5 bases, the J end by 4 bases, with 19 bases between. Germline lookup yields CDR1 MNHEY and CDR2 SVGEGT. Whole-study findings and limits: When set beside aged donors, long-lived donors presented more naive CD4+ cells and higher diversity.

This TCR was recovered from a woman aged 35 to 49 in good health. This chain uses TRBV6-2 or TRBV6-3 with TRBJ2-3; D not resolved. Specimen: blood. CDR3 in amino acids: CASSQQSPRGADTQYF. The CDR3 bases are TGTGCCAGCAGTCAACAGAGTCCTAGAGGTGCAGATACGCAGTATTTT.